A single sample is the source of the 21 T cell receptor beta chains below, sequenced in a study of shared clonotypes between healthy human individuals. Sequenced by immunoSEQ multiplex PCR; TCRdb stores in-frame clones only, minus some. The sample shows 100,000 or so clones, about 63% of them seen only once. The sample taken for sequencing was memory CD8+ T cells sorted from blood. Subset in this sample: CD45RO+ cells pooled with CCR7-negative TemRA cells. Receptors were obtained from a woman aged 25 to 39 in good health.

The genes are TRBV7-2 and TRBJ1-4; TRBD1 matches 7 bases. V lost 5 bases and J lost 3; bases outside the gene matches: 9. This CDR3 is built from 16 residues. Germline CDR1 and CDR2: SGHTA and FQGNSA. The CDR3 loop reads CASSRSTGWANEKLFF. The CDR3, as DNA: TGTGCCAGCAGCCGCTCGACAGGGTGGGCTAATGAAAAACTGTTTTTT.

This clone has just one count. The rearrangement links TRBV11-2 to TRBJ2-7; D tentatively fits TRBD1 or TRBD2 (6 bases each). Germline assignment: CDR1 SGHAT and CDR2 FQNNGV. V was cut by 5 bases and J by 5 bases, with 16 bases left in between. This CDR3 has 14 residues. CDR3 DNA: TGTGCCAGCAGCCGGGGGCAGGGGTGGGACGAGCAGTACTTC. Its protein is CASSRGQGWDEQYF.

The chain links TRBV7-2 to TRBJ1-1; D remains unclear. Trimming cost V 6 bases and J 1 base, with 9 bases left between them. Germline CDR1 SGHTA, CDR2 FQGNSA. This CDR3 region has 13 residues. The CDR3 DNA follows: TGTGCCAGCAGGTACACAGCGAACACTGAAGCTTTCTTT. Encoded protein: CASRYTANTEAFF. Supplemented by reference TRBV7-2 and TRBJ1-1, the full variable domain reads GAGVSQSPSNKVTEKGKDVELRCDPISGHTALYWYRQSLGQGLEFLIYFQGNSAPDKSGLPSDRFSAERTGGSVSTLTIQRTQQEDSAVYLCASRYTANTEAFFGQGTRLTVV.

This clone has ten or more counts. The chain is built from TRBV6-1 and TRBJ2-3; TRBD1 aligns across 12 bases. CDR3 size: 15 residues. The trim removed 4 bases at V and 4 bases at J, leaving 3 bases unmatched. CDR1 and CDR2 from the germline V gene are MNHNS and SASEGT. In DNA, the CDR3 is TGTGCCAGCAGTGGGGGGACAGGGGGCGCAGATACGCAGTATTTT. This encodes CASSGGTGGADTQYF.

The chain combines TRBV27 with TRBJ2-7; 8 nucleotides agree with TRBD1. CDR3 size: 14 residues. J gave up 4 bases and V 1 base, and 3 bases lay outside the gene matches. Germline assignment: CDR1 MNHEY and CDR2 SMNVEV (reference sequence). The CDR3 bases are TGTGCCAGCAGTTTATTCCGGACAGGGTACGAGCAGTACTTC. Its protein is CASSLFRTGYEQYF.

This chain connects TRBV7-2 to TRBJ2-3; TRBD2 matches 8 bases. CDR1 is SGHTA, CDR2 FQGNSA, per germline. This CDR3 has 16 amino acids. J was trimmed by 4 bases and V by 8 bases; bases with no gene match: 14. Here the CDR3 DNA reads TGTGCCAGCGGGTCCGGTGGAGCGGGAGTGGCAGATACGCAGTATTTT. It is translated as CASGSGGAGVADTQYF.

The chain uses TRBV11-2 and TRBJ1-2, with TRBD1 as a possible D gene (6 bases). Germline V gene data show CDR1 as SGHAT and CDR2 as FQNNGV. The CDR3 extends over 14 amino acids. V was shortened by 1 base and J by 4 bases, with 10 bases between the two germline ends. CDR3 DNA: TGTGCCAGCAGCTTAGTACAGGGAGGCTATGGCTACACCTTC. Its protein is CASSLVQGGYGYTF.

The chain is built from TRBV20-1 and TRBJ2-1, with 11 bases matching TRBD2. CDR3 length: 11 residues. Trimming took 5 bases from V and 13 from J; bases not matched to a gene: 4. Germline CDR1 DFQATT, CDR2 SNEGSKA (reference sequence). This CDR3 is CSARSGRVQFF. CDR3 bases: TGCAGTGCTCGTAGCGGGAGGGTTCAGTTCTTC.

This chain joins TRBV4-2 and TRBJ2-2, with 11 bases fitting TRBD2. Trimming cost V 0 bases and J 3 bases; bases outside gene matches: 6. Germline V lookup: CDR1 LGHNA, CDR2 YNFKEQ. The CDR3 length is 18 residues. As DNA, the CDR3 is TGTGCCAGCAGCCAAGATCAACTAGCGGGAGACGACACCGGGGAGCTGTTTTTT. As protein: CASSQDQLAGDDTGELFF.

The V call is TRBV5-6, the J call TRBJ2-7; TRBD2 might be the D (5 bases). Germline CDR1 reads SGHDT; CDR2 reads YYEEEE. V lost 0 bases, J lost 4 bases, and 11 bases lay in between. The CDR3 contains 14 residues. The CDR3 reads CASSLGRRGYEQYF. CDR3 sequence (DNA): TGTGCCAGCAGCTTGGGTAGGAGAGGGTACGAGCAGTACTTC. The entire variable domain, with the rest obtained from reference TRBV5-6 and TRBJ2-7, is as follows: DAGVTQSPTHLIKTRGQQVTLRCSPKSGHDTVSWYQQALGQGPQFIFQYYEEEERQRGNFPDRFSGHQFPNYSSELNVNALLLGDSALYLCASSLGRRGYEQYFGPGTRLTVT.

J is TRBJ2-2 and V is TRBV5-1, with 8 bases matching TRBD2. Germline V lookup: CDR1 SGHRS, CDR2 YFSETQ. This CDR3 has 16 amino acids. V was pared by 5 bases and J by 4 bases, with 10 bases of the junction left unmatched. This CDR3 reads CASSTKRELGTGELFF. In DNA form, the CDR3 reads TGCGCCAGCAGTACAAAGCGGGAGCTGGGCACCGGGGAGCTGTTTTTT. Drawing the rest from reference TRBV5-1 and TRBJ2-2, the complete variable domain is KAGVTQTPRYLIKTRGQQVTLSCSPISGHRSVSWYQQTPGQGLQFLFEYFSETQRNKGNFPGRFSGRQFSNSRSEMNVSTLELGDSALYLCASSTKRELGTGELFFGEGSRLTVL.

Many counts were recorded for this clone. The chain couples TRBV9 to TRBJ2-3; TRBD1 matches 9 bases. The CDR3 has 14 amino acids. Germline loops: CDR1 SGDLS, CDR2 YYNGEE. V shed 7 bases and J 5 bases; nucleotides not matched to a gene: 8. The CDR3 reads CASSGTGLGDTQYF. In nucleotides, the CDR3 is TGTGCCAGCTCGGGGACAGGGCTGGGAGATACGCAGTATTTT. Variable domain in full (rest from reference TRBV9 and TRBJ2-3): DSGVTQTPKHLITATGQRVTLRCSPRSGDLSVYWYQQSLDQGLQFLIQYYNGEERAKGNILERFSAQQFPDLHSELNLSSLELGDSALYFCASSGTGLGDTQYFGPGTRLTVL.

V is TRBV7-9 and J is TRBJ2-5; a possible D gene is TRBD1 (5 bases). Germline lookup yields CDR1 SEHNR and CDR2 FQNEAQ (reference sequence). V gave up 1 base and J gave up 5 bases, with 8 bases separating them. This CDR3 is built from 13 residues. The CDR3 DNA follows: TGTGCCAGCAGCTTAGGGGGCGAGGAGACCCAGTACTTC. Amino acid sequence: CASSLGGEETQYF.

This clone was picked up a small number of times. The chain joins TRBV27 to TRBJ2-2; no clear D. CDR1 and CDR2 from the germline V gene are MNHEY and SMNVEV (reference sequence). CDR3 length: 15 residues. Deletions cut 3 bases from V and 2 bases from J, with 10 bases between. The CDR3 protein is CASSFGEVNTGELFF. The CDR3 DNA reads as TGTGCCAGCAGTTTTGGCGAGGTCAACACCGGGGAGCTGTTTTTT.

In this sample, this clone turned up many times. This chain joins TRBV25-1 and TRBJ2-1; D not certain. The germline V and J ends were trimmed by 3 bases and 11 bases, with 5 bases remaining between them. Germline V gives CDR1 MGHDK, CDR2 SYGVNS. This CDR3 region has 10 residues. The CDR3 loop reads CASSDGKQFF. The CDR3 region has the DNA TGTGCCAGCAGTGATGGAAAGCAGTTCTTC.

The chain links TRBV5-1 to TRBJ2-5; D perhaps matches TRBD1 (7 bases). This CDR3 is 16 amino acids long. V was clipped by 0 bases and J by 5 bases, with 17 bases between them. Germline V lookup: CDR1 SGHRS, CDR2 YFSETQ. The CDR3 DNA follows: TGCGCCAGCAGCTTGGGTCCGGAGGGGGCAATCGAGACCCAGTACTTC. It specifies CASSLGPEGAIETQYF.

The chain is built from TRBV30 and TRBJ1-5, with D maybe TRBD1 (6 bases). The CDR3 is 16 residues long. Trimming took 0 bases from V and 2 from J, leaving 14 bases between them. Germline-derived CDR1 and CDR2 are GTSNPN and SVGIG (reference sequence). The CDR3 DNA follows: TGTGCCTGGAGTGTAGGACAGACCCTGGGCAATCAGCCCCAGCATTTT. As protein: CAWSVGQTLGNQPQHF.

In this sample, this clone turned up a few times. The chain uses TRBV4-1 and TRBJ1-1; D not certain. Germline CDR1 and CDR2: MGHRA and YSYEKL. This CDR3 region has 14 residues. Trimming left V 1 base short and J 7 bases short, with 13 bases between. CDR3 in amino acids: CASSQGPVLREAFF. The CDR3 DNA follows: TGCGCCAGCAGCCAAGGGCCCGTACTCCGTGAAGCTTTCTTT.

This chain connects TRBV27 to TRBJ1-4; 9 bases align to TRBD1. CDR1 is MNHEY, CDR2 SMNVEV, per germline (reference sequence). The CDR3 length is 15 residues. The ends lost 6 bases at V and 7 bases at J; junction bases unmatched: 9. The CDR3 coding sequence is TGTGCCAGCAGGGAGGGACAGGGTCGTCGTGAAAAACTGTTTTTT. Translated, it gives CASREGQGRREKLFF.

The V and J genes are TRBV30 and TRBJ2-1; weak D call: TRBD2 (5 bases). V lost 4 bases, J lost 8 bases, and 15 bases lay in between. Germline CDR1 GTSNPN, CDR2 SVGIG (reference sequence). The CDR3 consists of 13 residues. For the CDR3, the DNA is TGTGCCTGGAAACCCGGGATCAACCATGAGCAGTTCTTC. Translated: CAWKPGINHEQFF.

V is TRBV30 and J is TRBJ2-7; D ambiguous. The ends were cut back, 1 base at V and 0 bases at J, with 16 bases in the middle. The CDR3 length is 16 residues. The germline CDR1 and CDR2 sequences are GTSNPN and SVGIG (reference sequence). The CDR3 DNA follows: TGTGCCTGGAGTGCAAGTCCTCCCAGGAGCTCCTACGAGCAGTACTTC. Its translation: CAWSASPPRSSYEQYF.